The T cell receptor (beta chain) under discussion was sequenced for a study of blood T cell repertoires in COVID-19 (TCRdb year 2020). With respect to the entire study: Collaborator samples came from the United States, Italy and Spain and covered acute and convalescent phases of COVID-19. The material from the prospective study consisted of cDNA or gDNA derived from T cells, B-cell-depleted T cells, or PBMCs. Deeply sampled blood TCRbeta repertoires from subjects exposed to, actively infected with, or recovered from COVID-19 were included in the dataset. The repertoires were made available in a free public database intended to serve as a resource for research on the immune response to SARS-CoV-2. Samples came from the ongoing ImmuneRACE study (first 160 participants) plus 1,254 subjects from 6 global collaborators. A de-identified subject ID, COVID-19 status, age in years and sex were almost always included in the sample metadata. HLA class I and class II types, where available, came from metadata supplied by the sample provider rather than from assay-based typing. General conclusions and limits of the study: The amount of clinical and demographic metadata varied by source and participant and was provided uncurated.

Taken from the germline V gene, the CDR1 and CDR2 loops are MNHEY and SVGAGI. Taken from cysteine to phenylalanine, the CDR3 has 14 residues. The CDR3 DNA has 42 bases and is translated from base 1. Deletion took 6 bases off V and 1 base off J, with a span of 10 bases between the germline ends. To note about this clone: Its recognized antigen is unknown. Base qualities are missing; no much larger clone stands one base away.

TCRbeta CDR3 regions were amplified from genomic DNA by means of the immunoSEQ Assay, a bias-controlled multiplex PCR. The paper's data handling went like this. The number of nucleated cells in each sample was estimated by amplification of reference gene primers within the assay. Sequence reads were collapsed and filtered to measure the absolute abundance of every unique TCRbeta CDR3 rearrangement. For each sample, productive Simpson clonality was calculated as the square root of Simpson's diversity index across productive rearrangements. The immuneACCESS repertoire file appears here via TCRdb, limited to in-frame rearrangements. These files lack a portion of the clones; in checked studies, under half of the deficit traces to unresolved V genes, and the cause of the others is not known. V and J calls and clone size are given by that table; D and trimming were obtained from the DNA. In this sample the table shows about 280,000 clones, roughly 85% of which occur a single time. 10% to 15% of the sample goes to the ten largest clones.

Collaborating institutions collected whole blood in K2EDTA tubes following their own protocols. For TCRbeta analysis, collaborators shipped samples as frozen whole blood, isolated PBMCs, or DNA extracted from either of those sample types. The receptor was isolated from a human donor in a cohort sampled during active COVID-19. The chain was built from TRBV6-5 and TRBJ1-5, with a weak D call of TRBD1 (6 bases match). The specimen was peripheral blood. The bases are TGTGCCAGCAGACAGGGTCGGAGCAATCAGCCCCAGCATTTT. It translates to CASRQGRSNQPQHF.